This entry lists 20 T cell receptor beta chains sequenced from one sample in a study of tumor and adjacent non-tumor tissue in lung cancer. A modified ARM-PCR protocol with three rounds of nested PCR amplified TCRbeta. TCRdb redid the calling of the multiplex PCR reads with MiXCR, one entry per CDR3 protein. The profile shows roughly 75,000 distinct CDR3 sequences, under 80% of them singletons. This sample's RNA came from whole unsorted tissue. Sequenced: lung tumor tissue. All receptors derive from a woman in her forties or fifties with non-small cell lung cancer.

This clonotype came up once. Since the CDR3 does not end with the conserved phenylalanine or tryptophan, this likely comes from a read error. This rearrangement joins TRBV20-1 to TRBJ2-4; maybe TRBD1 (5 bases). CDR1 is DFQATT, CDR2 SNEGSKA, per germline (reference sequence). The V end was cut by 0 bases, the J end by 2 bases, with 14 bases between. This CDR3 has 16 residues. The CDR3 spells CSARDPTQGTKNIQYS. The CDR3 region has the DNA TGCAGTGCTAGAGACCCAACCCAGGGCACCAAAAACATTCAGTACTCC.

V gene TRBV11-2 combines with J gene TRBJ2-7, with TRBD1 matching over 9 bases. This CDR3 spans 15 amino acids. V lost 9 bases to trimming and J lost 6 bases; unmatched junction nucleotides: 15. Looked up from germline, CDR1 is SGHAT and CDR2 is FQNNGV. The CDR3 sequence: CASSTGTGRTCEQYF. The CDR3 nucleotides read TGTGCCAGTAGCACCGGGACAGGGCGTACCTGCGAGCAGTACTTC.

The chain carries TRBV6-1 and TRBJ1-5; D ambiguous. The CDR3 loop spans 15 amino acids. The germline V and J ends were trimmed by 5 bases and 6 bases, with 17 bases remaining between them. The germline gives CDR1 MNHNS, CDR2 SASEGT. The CDR3 loop is CASSPRTGRPQPQHF. The DNA of the CDR3 is TGTGCCAGCAGTCCCAGGACTGGGCGGCCTCAGCCCCAGCATTTT.

In the case of this clonotype: Relative to the germline gene, one junction end is altered; a read error may explain this. The chain recombines TRBV11-1 with TRBJ2-7, with D possibly being TRBD1 or TRBD2 (5 bases each). CDR1 and CDR2 from the germline V gene are SGHAT and FQDESV (reference sequence). The CDR3 has 15 amino acids. The CDR3, as DNA: TGCGCCAGCGGCCGGATAGGGGCGGCCTCCTACGAGCAGTACTTC. Translating it yields CASGRIGAASYEQYF.

The rearrangement uses TRBV12-3 or TRBV12-4 and TRBJ1-2; D not resolved. The CDR3 covers 13 residues. Here the CDR3 reads CVSTPRTDYGYTF. In DNA form, the CDR3 reads TGTGTGAGCACCCCAAGGACTGACTATGGCTACACCTTC.

Comment on this clonotype: As the CDR3 is not closed by the conserved phenylalanine or tryptophan, this likely results from a read error. This rearrangement joins TRBV18 to TRBJ1-5; D unresolved. Trimming left V 5 bases short and J 4 bases short, with 9 bases between. The CDR3 length is 13 residues. Looked up from germline, CDR1 is KGHSH and CDR2 is LQKENI. The CDR3, as DNA: TGTGCCAGCTCAGAACAGAAAAATCAGCCCCAGCATCTT. This translates into CASSEQKNQPQHL.

Concerning this clonotype itself: One end of the junction does not line up with germline, which may come from a read error. This chain connects TRBV5-4 to TRBJ2-4; TRBD2 aligns across 8 bases. The CDR3 has 13 amino acids. CDR1 SGHNT and CDR2 YYREEE come from the germline V gene (reference sequence). In DNA, the CDR3 is TGTGCCAACACTTACGAGCGGGAGAACATTCAATACTTC. It translates to CANTYERENIQYF.

On this clonotype: Compared with germline, one end of the junction differs, possibly owing to a read error. The rearrangement joins TRBV6-5 to TRBJ1-5; possible D gene TRBD1, 5 bases. Looked up from germline, CDR1 is MNHEY and CDR2 is SVGAGI. The CDR3 sequence is 15 residues long. This chain's CDR3 is CASSYSIGTDQPQHF. The CDR3 DNA follows: TGTGCCAGCAGTTACTCCATAGGGACGGATCAACCCCAGCATTTT.

This clonotype was counted at least ten times. The V and J genes are TRBV5-8 and TRBJ2-7, with 7 nucleotides matching TRBD2. Trimming cost V 3 bases and J 5 bases; bases outside gene matches: 8. Looked up from germline, CDR1 is SGHTS and CDR2 is YDEGEE. The CDR3 covers 14 residues. The CDR3 DNA sequence: TGTGCCAGCAGCTCCTTGGCGAGCGGGAACGAGCAGTACTTC. Amino acids: CASSSLASGNEQYF.

This clonotype has more than one count but fewer than ten. The chain carries TRBV28 and TRBJ2-5; 7 bases fit TRBD2. The J segment lost 5 bases and the V segment lost 7 bases, leaving 16 bases of the junction unmatched. Germline assignment: CDR1 MDHEN and CDR2 SYDVKM. This CDR3 is 16 amino acids long. The CDR3 coding sequence is TGTGCCAGCACTCCTTGGAGTGGGAGGGCCGTGGAGACCCAGTACTTC. It is translated as CASTPWSGRAVETQYF.

Concerning this clonotype itself: A read error may be the cause here, since a much bigger clone is one base away. The chain uses TRBV28 and TRBJ2-7; the match to TRBD1 covers 8 bases. The CDR3 has 15 amino acids. Germline V gene data show CDR1 as MDHEN and CDR2 as SYDVKM. The CDR3 DNA sequence: TGTGCCAGCAGTTGGGGCAGGGGGCTCTCCCACGAGCAGTACTTC. Encoded protein: CASSWGRGLSHEQYF.

Concerning this clonotype itself: The junction and the germline gene differ at one end; a read error may be behind it. The chain uses TRBV11-2 and TRBJ2-5, with D uncertain. CDR1 is SGHAT and CDR2 is FQNNGV in the germline V gene. The CDR3 extends over 11 amino acids. CDR3 in DNA: TGTACCAGCAGCATCACCGAGACCCAATACTTC. Amino acids: CTSSITETQYF. The full variable domain, its missing parts supplied by reference TRBV11-2 and TRBJ2-5, is EAGVAQSPRYKIIEKRQSVAFWCNPISGHATLYWYQQILGQGPKLLIQFQNNGVVDDSQLPKDRFSAERLKGVDSTLKIQPAKLEDSAVYLCTSSITETQYFGPGTRLLVL.

The sample holds a few counts of this clonotype. One end of the junction does not line up with germline, which may come from a read error. V usage is TRBV20-1 and J usage is TRBJ1-2; D is unresolved. Germline V CDR1 and CDR2: DFQATT, SNEGSKA (reference sequence). The CDR3 covers 14 residues. The CDR3 coding sequence is TGTAGTGCTAGTTCGCTGGGGATGTTCAATGGCTACATCTTC. Its protein is CSASSLGMFNGYIF.

As for this clonotype: An end of the junction does not agree with germline; a read error may underlie this. The chain carries TRBV11-2 and TRBJ2-1; no reliable D call. Germline V gene data show CDR1 as SGHAT and CDR2 as FQNNGV. The CDR3 covers 14 residues. The CDR3 region has the DNA TGTGCCAGCAGCTCTGGCAGTGCCGACAATGAGCACTCCTTC. Translated: CASSSGSADNEHSF.

Note on this clonotype: The final CDR3 position lacks the conserved phenylalanine or tryptophan, pointing to a likely read error. The rearrangement joins TRBV14 to TRBJ2-2; D unclear. Germline V gives CDR1 SGHDN, CDR2 FVKESK. The V gene lost 5 bases and the J gene lost 7 bases, with 8 bases spanning the gap. The CDR3 is made up of 12 amino acids. CDR3 nucleotides: TGTGCCAGCAGCTCTTTTGACGGGGAGCTGTTTTTA. It yields the protein CASSSFDGELFL.

A remark on this clonotype: This CDR3 fails to terminate in the conserved phenylalanine or tryptophan, so it likely reflects a read error. V gene TRBV20-1 combines with J gene TRBJ1-6; D gene uncertain. This CDR3 contains 12 residues. In germline, CDR1 is DFQATT, CDR2 SNEGSKA (reference sequence). V was trimmed by 1 base and J by 7 bases, leaving 5 bases between them. The CDR3 region is CSARGPNSPLHI. The CDR3 DNA sequence: TGCAGTGCTAGAGGGCCGAATTCACCCCTCCACATT.

This chain links TRBV20-1 with TRBJ1-1; D may be TRBD1 (5 bases). From germline, CDR1 is DFQATT and CDR2 SNEGSKA (reference sequence). This CDR3 is 15 amino acids long. The ends were cut back, 4 bases at V and 1 base at J, with 16 bases in the middle. Here the CDR3 reads CSAIDSRGPNTEAFF. DNA for the CDR3: TGCAGTGCTATAGATTCGCGGGGACCGAACACTGAAGCTTTCTTT.

Comment on this clonotype: A junction boundary mismatches the germline segment, possibly from a read error. The rearrangement uses TRBV12-3 or TRBV12-4 and TRBJ2-7; no definite D call. This CDR3 has 12 residues. The CDR3 reads CVSSIPGGEQYF. The CDR3 coding sequence is TGCGTCAGCAGCATACCCGGTGGCGAGCAGTACTTC.

Ten or more counts support this clonotype. The chain recombines TRBV14 with TRBJ2-2; unclear D gene. V gave up 1 base and J gave up 5 bases, with 8 bases separating them. CDR1 is SGHDN and CDR2 is FVKESK in the germline V gene. The CDR3 contains 14 residues. The CDR3 is CASSQVLQTGELFF. Written as DNA, the CDR3 is TGTGCCAGCAGCCAAGTGCTTCAGACCGGGGAGCTGTTTTTT.

Details on this clonotype: Germline and junction disagree at one end, which may indicate a read error. The chain uses TRBV12-3 or TRBV12-4 and TRBJ1-4; D call uncertain. This CDR3 spans 14 amino acids. CDR3 amino acids: CVSTFRRRGEKLFF. The CDR3 DNA reads as TGTGTCAGCACTTTTAGGCGACGAGGTGAAAAACTGTTTTTT.